This is a list of T cell receptor beta chains from one sample in a study of blood T cells in healthy people across ages. From the 5' RACE reads, TCRdb called clonotypes with MiXCR, one entry per CDR3 protein. The repertoire holds approximately 780,000 distinct CDR3 sequences, with roughly 24% as singletons. These same data were also listed under a study on T cells of mothers and their children.

The sequenced sample was blood. Receptor source: a boy between 10 and 17 years old in good health. The CDR3 runs from the conserved cysteine through the conserved F or W. D genes are given only for firm matches. Clone size appears in some rows only: once, few, many, or a class for an expanded clone.

-	TRBV6-1	TRBJ2-1	TRBD2	TGTGCCAGTAGCCCAGAGGGATTAGCGGGGGGGCGGGATGAGCAGTTCTTC	CASSPEGLAGGRDEQFF
-	TRBV7-3	TRBJ1-2	TRBD1	TGTGCCAGCAGCCCGACAGGGGGAGGGGCTGGCTACACCTTC	CASSPTGGGAGYTF
few	TRBV5-1	TRBJ2-3	-	TGCGCCAGCAGCTTGTCCAGGGGAAGGACAGATACGCAGTATTTT	CASSLSRGRTDTQYF
few	TRBV5-1	TRBJ2-1	TRBD1	TGCGCCAGCAGCCCGGGACAGATTAGCGTGTATGAGCAGTTCTTC	CASSPGQISVYEQFF
few	TRBV14	TRBJ2-1	-	TGTGCCAGCAGCCAAGGGGGTTTGTATGAGCAGTTCTTC	CASSQGGLYEQFF
few	TRBV30	TRBJ2-3	TRBD2	TGTGCCTGGAGTGGACTAGCCCTCACAGATACGCAGTATTTT	CAWSGLALTDTQYF
few	TRBV20-1	TRBJ2-7	TRBD1	TGCAGTGCCGAAGGGACAGGGGTTATCTACGAGCAGTACTTC	CSAEGTGVIYEQYF
-	TRBV6-5	TRBJ2-7	-	TGTGCCAGCAGTTACTCTCCCTTGGGGTTCGAGCAGTACTTC	CASSYSPLGFEQYF
few	TRBV15	TRBJ2-5	-	TGTGCCACCAGCAGAGCCACTAGCACCCGTGAGACCCAGTACTTC	CATSRATSTRETQYF
-	TRBV12-3/TRBV12-4	TRBJ2-7	TRBD1	TGTGCCAGCAGTGAAGGTAGTAAGGGGGCGAGGGAGCAGTACTTC	CASSEGSKGAREQYF
few	TRBV3-1	TRBJ2-3	-	TGTGCCAGCAGCTCCCCCCTTACGCAGTATTTT	CASSSPLTQYF
-	TRBV15	TRBJ1-1	TRBD1	TGTGCCACCAGCGACCATACAGGGGTGAACACTGAAGCTTTCTTT	CATSDHTGVNTEAFF
-	TRBV29-1	TRBJ2-7	-	TGCAGCGTAGCAGCGGCAGATTCCTACGAGCAGTACTTC	CSVAAADSYEQYF
-	TRBV20-1	TRBJ2-5	-	TGCAGTGCCCGGGGGCCTACAGTCGGGACCCAGTACTTC	CSARGPTVGTQYF
few	TRBV2	TRBJ2-2	TRBD1	TGTGCCGGCGGACAGGGGACCGGGGAGCTGTTTTTT	CAGGQGTGELFF
few	TRBV4-1	TRBJ2-4	-	TGCGCCAGCAGCCCAAGGAGACTGGGGGCCAAAAACATTCAGTACTTC	CASSPRRLGAKNIQYF
few	TRBV5-1	TRBJ2-1	-	TGCGCCAGCCGATGGGGTGCTAGCTCCTACAATGAGCAGTTCTTC	CASRWGASSYNEQFF
once	TRBV5-1	TRBJ2-7	-	TGCGCCAGCAGCTTGGAACAGAGCTCCTACGAGCAGTACTTC	CASSLEQSSYEQYF
few	TRBV2	TRBJ1-5	TRBD1	TGTGCCAGCGCGAATCAGGCCCCCACAGGGGGCGATCAGCCCCAGCATTTT	CASANQAPTGGDQPQHF
few	TRBV3-1	TRBJ2-5	-	TGTGCCAGCAGCCAAGGCCGGGGGAAATGGGAGACCCAGTACTTC	CASSQGRGKWETQYF
-	TRBV12-3/TRBV12-4	TRBJ2-3	TRBD2	TGTGCCAGCACCCGGACTAGCGTCACAGATACGCAGTATTTT	CASTRTSVTDTQYF
few	TRBV9	TRBJ2-1	TRBD2	TGTGCCAGCAGCGTACACGGGGGGGCCTCCTACAATGAGCAGTTCTTC	CASSVHGGASYNEQFF